Below are 10 T cell receptor beta chains sequenced from a single sample in a study of control samples from healthy donors and cancer patients. Using immunoSEQ multiplex PCR, the repertoire was profiled, and TCRdb retains in-frame clones only, with some absent. The sample records 170,000 or so clones, approximately 92% being singletons. The sequenced sample consisted of blood. These receptors all come from a man aged 18 to 29 in good health.

By frequency in the sample, this clone is medium-sized. V and J are TRBV3-1 (or the pseudogene TRBV3-2) and TRBJ1-2, with 7 bases that match TRBD1. This CDR3 comprises 16 residues. Germline V CDR1 and CDR2: LGHDT, YNNKEL (reference sequence). V trimming: 0 bases; J trimming: 0 bases; junction bases outside the gene matches: 4. CDR3 loop: CASSQDRGPSNYGYTF. The CDR3 DNA reads TGTGCCAGCAGCCAAGATAGGGGGCCTTCTAACTATGGCTACACCTTC.

This clone was detected once. This chain connects TRBV10-3 to TRBJ1-5; no firm D call. Germline CDR1 and CDR2: ENHRY and SYGVKD. Trimming removed 0 bases at V and 0 bases at J, with 9 bases between. This CDR3 is 16 amino acids long. The CDR3 nucleotides read TGTGCCATCAGTGAGTCGGGTGGGAATAGCAATCAGCCCCAGCATTTT. Protein product: CAISESGGNSNQPQHF.

V gene TRBV13 combines with J gene TRBJ2-1; 12 nucleotides line up with TRBD2. Germline V gene sequence: CDR1 PRHDT, CDR2 FYEKMQ (reference sequence). V was pared by 5 bases and J by 2 bases, with 7 bases of the junction left unmatched. The CDR3 covers 17 residues. CDR3 bases: TGTGCCAGCAGCCCGACTAGCGGGGGAGTAACCTACAATGAGCAGTTCTTC. Translating gives CASSPTSGGVTYNEQFF. Drawing the rest from reference TRBV13 and TRBJ2-1, the complete variable domain is AAGVIQSPRHLIKEKRETATLKCYPIPRHDTVYWYQQGPGQDPQFLISFYEKMQSDKGSIPDRFSAQQFSDYHSELNMSSLELGDSALYFCASSPTSGGVTYNEQFFGPGTRLTVL.

The gene calls are TRBV2 and TRBJ1-6; D is undetermined. Between the trimmed V and J ends, which lost 6 bases and 8 bases, there was a span of 14 bases. The germline V gene encodes CDR1 SNHLY and CDR2 FYNNEI. The CDR3 sequence is 14 residues long. The CDR3 DNA follows: TGTGCCAGCAGGAGGGCGTTTGGGGATTCACCCCTCCACTTT. Its protein is CASRRAFGDSPLHF. Supplemented by reference TRBV2 and TRBJ1-6, the full variable domain reads EPEVTQTPSHQVTQMGQEVILRCVPISNHLYFYWYRQILGQKVEFLVSFYNNEISEKSEIFDDQFSVERPDGSNFTLKIRSTKLEDSAMYFCASRRAFGDSPLHFGNGTRLTVT.

The chain is built from TRBV12-3 or TRBV12-4 and TRBJ1-4; 10 bases match TRBD1. This CDR3 is 13 amino acids long. V shed 6 bases and J 8 bases; nucleotides not matched to a gene: 3. The CDR3 nucleotides are TGTGCCAGCAGAGGGACAGGGGACGAAAAACTGTTTTTT. Amino acids: CASRGTGDEKLFF.

The chain has TRBV18 and TRBJ1-2; no clear D. V was clipped by 0 bases and J by 8 bases, with 13 bases between them. The CDR3 length is 14 residues. The germline V gene has CDR1 KGHSH and CDR2 LQKENI. The CDR3 sequence: CASSPPDALVGYTF. The CDR3 bases are TGTGCCAGCTCACCACCGGACGCTCTAGTGGGCTACACCTTC.

V is TRBV5-3 and J is TRBJ2-2, with TRBD1 identical over 7 bases. Being an ORF, TRBV5-3 has a function that is uncertain. The ends lost 4 bases at V and 4 bases at J; junction bases unmatched: 7. The CDR3 runs to 15 residues. This chain's CDR3 is CARSKPGQVTGELFF. The CDR3 DNA is TGTGCCAGAAGCAAACCCGGACAGGTCACCGGGGAGCTGTTTTTT.

The chain employs TRBV6-2 or TRBV6-3 and TRBJ2-3; D possibly corresponds to TRBD1 (6 bases). The CDR3 consists of 15 residues. Germline-derived CDR1 and CDR2 are MNHEY and SVGEGT. V lost 5 bases and J lost 1, with 13 bases in between. CDR3 in DNA: TGTGCCAGCAGTCCCCTCCAGGGGCGCACAGATACGCAGTATTTT. Protein sequence: CASSPLQGRTDTQYF.

This clone was observed a single time. The chain joins TRBV18 to TRBJ2-5; D is unclear. Trimming removed 1 base at V and 4 bases at J, with 10 bases between. Germline V lookup: CDR1 KGHSH, CDR2 LQKENI. CDR3 size: 14 residues. The CDR3 sequence is CASSPRGSPETQYF. As DNA, the CDR3 is TGTGCCAGCTCACCACGGGGAAGCCCAGAGACCCAGTACTTC.

This chain joins TRBV10-2 and TRBJ2-1; TRBD2 might be the D (5 bases). Germline V gives CDR1 WSHSY, CDR2 SAAADI. V was pared by 3 bases and J by 5 bases, with 14 bases between. There are 15 residues in the CDR3. The DNA for the CDR3 is TGCGCCAGCAGTGAAACTCGGAGGATAGACAATGAGCAGTTCTTC. Amino acid sequence: CASSETRRIDNEQFF.